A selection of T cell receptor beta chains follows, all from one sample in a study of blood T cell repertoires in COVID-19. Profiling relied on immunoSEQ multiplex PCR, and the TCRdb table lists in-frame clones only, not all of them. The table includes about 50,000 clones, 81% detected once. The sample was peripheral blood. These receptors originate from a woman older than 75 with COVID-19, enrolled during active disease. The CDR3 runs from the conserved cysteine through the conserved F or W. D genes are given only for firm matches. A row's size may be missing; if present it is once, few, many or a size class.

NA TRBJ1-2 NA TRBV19 CASSRTANYGYTF TGTGCCAGTAGCCGGACAGCTAACTATGGCTACACCTTC
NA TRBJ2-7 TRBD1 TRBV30 CAWNDRGRGEQYF TGTGCCTGGAACGACAGGGGCCGCGGCGAGCAGTACTTC
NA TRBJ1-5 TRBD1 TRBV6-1 CASSEMAGGQPQHF TGTGCCAGCAGTGAAATGGCAGGGGGTCAGCCCCAGCATTTT
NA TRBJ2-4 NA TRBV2 CASSDVGLDIQYF TGTGCCAGCAGTGATGTGGGCCTGGACATTCAGTACTTC
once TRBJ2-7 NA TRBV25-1 CASSEAGGSYEQYF TGTGCCAGCAGTGAAGCCGGGGGCTCCTACGAGCAGTACTTC
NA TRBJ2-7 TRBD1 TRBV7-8 CASSPGQVAYEQYF TGTGCCAGCAGCCCCGGACAGGTAGCCTACGAGCAGTACTTC
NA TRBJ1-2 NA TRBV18 CASSPPQGQGYTF TGTGCCAGCTCACCACCGCAGGGGCAGGGCTACACCTTC
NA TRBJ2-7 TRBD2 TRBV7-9 CASSYKPGTSGFKDEQYF TGTGCCAGCAGCTACAAACCCGGGACTAGCGGTTTTAAGGACGAGCAGTACTTC
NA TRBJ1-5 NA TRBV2 CASSTQNQPQHF TGTGCCAGCAGTACACAGAATCAGCCCCAGCATTTT
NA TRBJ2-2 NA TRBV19 CASNRRGNTGELFF TGTGCCAGCAACCGACGGGGGAACACCGGGGAGCTGTTTTTT
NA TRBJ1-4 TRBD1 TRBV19 CASSILRTGGRIEKLFF TGTGCCAGTAGTATATTACGGACAGGGGGCCGAATTGAAAAACTGTTTTTT
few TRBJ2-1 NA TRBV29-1 CSVGASTYNEQFF TGCAGCGTTGGCGCTAGCACCTACAATGAGCAGTTCTTC
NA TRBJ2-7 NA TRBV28 CASSGTSFGLEQYF TGTGCCAGCAGCGGAACTAGTTTCGGGCTCGAGCAGTACTTC
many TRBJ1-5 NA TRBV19 CASSIDSDGAVSAQHF TGTGCCAGTAGTATAGATTCGGATGGGGCCGTTTCGGCCCAGCATTTT
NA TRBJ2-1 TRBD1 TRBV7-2 CASSLGQGSYNEQFF TGTGCCAGCAGCCTAGGACAGGGTTCCTACAATGAGCAGTTCTTC
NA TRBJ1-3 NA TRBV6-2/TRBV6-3 CASSYTGNGNTIYF TGTGCCAGCAGTTACACAGGGAATGGAAACACCATATATTTT
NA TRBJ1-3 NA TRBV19 CASSIRGSGNTIYF TGTGCCAGTAGTATTAGAGGTTCTGGAAACACCATATATTTT
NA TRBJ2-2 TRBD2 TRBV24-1 CATSDRPSGGTGELFF TGTGCCACCAGTGATCGACCTAGCGGCGGCACCGGGGAGCTGTTTTTT
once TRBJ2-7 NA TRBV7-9 CASRQGVSYEQYF TGTGCCAGCAGACAGGGTGTCTCCTACGAGCAGTACTTC
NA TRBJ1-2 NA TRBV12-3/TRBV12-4 CASSLEGRGYTF TGTGCCAGCAGTTTAGAGGGGCGGGGCTACACCTTC
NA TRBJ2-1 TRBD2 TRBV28 CASSPTSGRYNEQFF TGTGCCAGCAGCCCGACTAGCGGTCGATACAATGAGCAGTTCTTC
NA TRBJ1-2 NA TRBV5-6 CASSLAPGGQDGYTF TGTGCCAGCAGCTTGGCCCCGGGGGGCCAGGATGGCTACACCTTC
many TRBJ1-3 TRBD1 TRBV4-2 CASSQDGQGSGNTIYF TGTGCCAGCAGCCAGGACGGACAGGGATCTGGAAACACCATATATTTT
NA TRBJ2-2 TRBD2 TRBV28 CASSLTSFTGELFF TGTGCCAGCAGTTTGACTAGCTTCACCGGGGAGCTGTTTTTT
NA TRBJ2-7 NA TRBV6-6 CASRGLESSYEQYF TGTGCCAGCAGGGGGCTAGAAAGCTCCTACGAGCAGTACTTC
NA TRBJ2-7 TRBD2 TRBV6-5 CASSSSGTDYEQYF TGTGCCAGCAGTAGTAGCGGGACTGACTACGAGCAGTACTTC
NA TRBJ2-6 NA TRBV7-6 CASSLEGAGANVLTF TGTGCCAGCAGCTTAGAGGGAGCCGGGGCCAACGTCCTGACTTTC
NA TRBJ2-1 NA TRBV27 CASSLSGGIYNEQFF TGTGCCAGCAGTTTATCCGGGGGTATTTACAATGAGCAGTTCTTC
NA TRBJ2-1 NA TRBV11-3 CASSLGPLMMNNEQFF TGTGCCAGCAGCTTGGGCCCCCTGATGATGAACAATGAGCAGTTCTTC
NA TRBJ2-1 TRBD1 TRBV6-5 CASSFSGQGNNEQFF TGTGCCAGCAGTTTCTCTGGACAGGGGAACAATGAGCAGTTCTTC
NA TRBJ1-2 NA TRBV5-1 CASSLLASGGYTF TGCGCCAGCAGCTTGTTGGCGTCGGGAGGCTACACCTTC
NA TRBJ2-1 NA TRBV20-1 CSARDFPGEFF TGCAGTGCTAGAGATTTCCCCGGGGAGTTCTTC
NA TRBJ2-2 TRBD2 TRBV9 CASSVGLAGRTGELFF TGTGCCAGCAGCGTAGGGCTAGCGGGAAGGACCGGGGAGCTGTTTTTT
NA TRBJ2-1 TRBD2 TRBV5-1 CASSLLPRGLAGTNEQFF TGCGCCAGCAGCTTACTACCTCGCGGGCTAGCGGGAACCAATGAGCAGTTCTTC
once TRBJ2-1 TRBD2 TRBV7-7 CASSSSGRAGNEQFF TGTGCTAGCAGCTCTAGCGGGAGGGCCGGAAATGAGCAGTTCTTC
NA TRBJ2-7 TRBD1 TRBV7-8 CASSWDRASYEQYF TGTGCCAGCAGCTGGGACAGGGCTTCCTACGAGCAGTACTTC
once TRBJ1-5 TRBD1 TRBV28 CASSPGTGVVYQPQHF TGTGCCAGCAGTCCCGGGACAGGGGTTGTGTATCAGCCCCAGCATTTT
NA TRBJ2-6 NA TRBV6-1 CASSKGGSGANVLTF TGTGCCAGCAGTAAGGGAGGCTCTGGGGCCAACGTCCTGACTTTC
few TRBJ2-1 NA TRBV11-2 CASSFDQGTNEQFF TGTGCCAGCAGCTTCGATCAGGGAACTAATGAGCAGTTCTTC
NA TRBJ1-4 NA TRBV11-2 CASSPQAQGLSGKLFF TGTGCCAGCAGCCCCCAGGCGCAGGGACTTTCAGGAAAACTGTTTTTT
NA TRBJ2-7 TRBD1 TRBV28 CASTPLDRESYEQYF TGTGCCAGCACCCCTTTGGACAGGGAGTCCTACGAGCAGTACTTC
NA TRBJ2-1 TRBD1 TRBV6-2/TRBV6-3 CASSKDRGYEQFF TGTGCCAGCAGTAAAGACAGGGGCTATGAGCAGTTCTTC
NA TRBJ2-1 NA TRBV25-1 CASSEYKLVGGDEQFF TGTGCCAGCAGTGAATATAAGCTGGTCGGGGGAGATGAGCAGTTCTTC